This T cell receptor beta chain was recovered during a study of identical twins (dated by TCRdb to 2016 to 2018). Background on the whole study: To test whether fetal clonotypes persist, this study deep-sequenced TCR alpha and beta repertoires from monozygotic twins, from unrelated adults of various ages, and from cord blood. To rule out contamination, replicate twin experiments were performed at different times with different library preparation protocols. On the study overall, not on this receptor specifically: Excess twin sharing in beta out-of-frame sequences was weaker because fewer shared sequences lowered the signal-to-noise ratio. Invariant T cells such as MAIT and iNKT could partly confound zero-insertion analyses, although diverse VJ usage argued against such confounding for most clonotypes. Abundant cord blood beta clonotypes carried fewer insertions; young adult naive repertoires showed a weaker similar trend, while memory repertoires showed none. Recombination models systematically underestimated out-of-frame TCR alpha sharing in monozygotic twins but agreed with sharing between unrelated individuals. Out-of-frame TCR alpha sequences shared between twins showed an excess of low generation-probability sequences compared with coincidental sharing between unrelated individuals. Because the same donors could not be followed over many years, conclusions were based on cross-sectional statistical analysis.

Library construction relied on 5' RACE. Sequencing relied on an Illumina HiSeq 2000. A universal primer binding site was added through template switching, and the final cDNA carried a unique molecular identifier so that TCR cDNA molecules could be counted accurately. Specific primers in the conserved constant-segment region were used to synthesize first-strand cDNA for the TCR alpha and beta chains. To control for contamination, every cDNA library carried two barcodes: a SMART-Mk sample barcode plus Illumina barcodes. TruSeq adapter sequences along with Illumina sample barcodes were introduced in two successive PCR steps. Sequencing of the TCR alpha and beta cDNA libraries was done on the Illumina HiSeq platform using custom primers. The authors' analysis ran thus. Raw reads were processed with MiGEC to extract unique molecular identifiers, and MiXCR was used to determine CDR3 positions. Recombination models were inferred per individual with the repgenHMM and IGoR tools using an EM algorithm. The tcR package in R was used for shared clonotype analysis, with sharing normalized by the product of cloneset sizes. To study raw recombination without the effects of thymic and clonal selection, out-of-frame nonproductive sequences were analyzed. TCRdb reworked the public reads: Q25 trimming with fastp, MiXCR clone assembly, productive beta chains retained. Under each unique CDR3 protein, matching rows form one entry showing the most common genes and DNA. The V and J calls, along with clone size, are taken from TCRdb and not from the paper's own processing. The sample has 200,000 or so distinct CDR3 sequences on record, roughly 7.5% of them singletons. The ten largest clones add up to 1.9% of the sample.

The CDR3 contains 16 residues, cysteine and phenylalanine counted. Only the CDR3 DNA is retained, 48 bases long and in frame from the first base. CDR1 and CDR2 were assigned from the germline V gene as SGHTA and FQGTGA. Compared with germline, V lacks 0 bases and J lacks 3 bases; bases without a gene match: 5. Every donor was a healthy Caucasian. The twin cohort consisted of three pairs of female monozygotic twins, all aged roughly 18 to 29 years. Miltenyi CD45RO+ enrichment and human naive T-cell isolation kits were used to isolate memory (CD45RO+) and naive T cells from PBMC. As to this clonotype: Its antigen specificity is not known. The record has no base qualities; no much larger clone is one base away.

Another study also made use of these data, one on yellow fever vaccine responses in identical twins. The second study, in turn, reports: According to the authors, the vaccine-induced T cell response in identical twins seemed to be partly convergent and partly specific to each individual. The study precisely tracked vaccine-responding T cell clones in identical twins.

Sequencing was carried out using memory (CD45RO+) T cells sorted from blood. This specimen's cell subset or site label, interpreted: CD45RO+ enriched T cells. The sequence was collected from a woman between 18 and 30 years old in good health. The chain links TRBV7-3 with TRBJ2-1, and 7 junctional nucleotides match TRBD2. DNA sequence: TGTGCCAGCAGCTTAACCGGGACTAAAGACTACAATGAGCAGTTCTTC. Its translation reads: CASSLTGTKDYNEQFF.